These 5 T cell receptor beta chains came from one sample sequenced in a study of blood T cell repertoires in COVID-19 (dated by TCRdb to 2020 to 2021). Preparation of the library involved the immunoSEQ multiplex PCR assay. Imported from immuneACCESS, the table was reduced by TCRdb to in-frame sequences with V and J called. These copies leave out some clones; in studies compared against another copy, an unresolved V gene accounts for under half, and the cause of the remainder is not known. The sample includes over 250,000 clones, with approximately 91% observed a single time. The ten largest make up about 1% of the sample. The sample taken for sequencing was PBMCs or T cells enriched from blood (not recorded which). These receptors were obtained from a woman aged 30 to 39 who had recovered from COVID-19.

V and J are TRBV9 and TRBJ1-6; 9 positions match TRBD1. CDR1 and CDR2 (germline): SGDLS, YYNGEE. The J segment lost 9 bases and the V segment lost 4 bases, leaving 11 bases of the junction unmatched. This CDR3 is built from 16 residues. CDR3 in amino acids: CASSLTGGAYGSPLHF. CDR3 coding DNA: TGTGCCAGCAGCCTAACAGGGGGCGCATATGGTTCACCCCTCCACTTT.

CDR3 residues: CAWSVGETQYF. CDR3 coding DNA: TGTGCCTGGAGTGTCGGAGAGACCCAGTACTTC. The chain uses TRBV30 and TRBJ2-5, with D hard to call. The CDR3 loop spans 11 amino acids. Trimming took off 0 bases at V and 4 bases at J, with 3 bases between the two ends. Germline CDR1 reads GTSNPN; CDR2 reads SVGIG (reference sequence).

This sequence joins TRBV19 and TRBJ1-1; D not certain. There are 13 residues in the CDR3. Germline V gives CDR1 LNHDA, CDR2 SQIVND (reference sequence). Trimming removed 2 bases at V and 4 bases at J, with 8 bases between. CDR3 bases: TGTGCCAGTAGTATATTGGGAGTCACTGAAGCTTTCTTT. Its protein is CASSILGVTEAFF.

V gene TRBV7-2 combines with J gene TRBJ1-6; 7 nucleotides match TRBD1. CDR3 size: 15 residues. CDR1 is SGHTA and CDR2 is FQGNSA in the germline V gene. V gave up 2 bases and J gave up 9 bases; unmatched junction bases: 7. The CDR3 region is CASSLQTGRRSPLHF. CDR3 DNA sequence: TGTGCCAGCAGCTTACAGACAGGGCGCCGTTCACCCCTCCACTTT.

This chain links TRBV19 with TRBJ2-1; 8 nucleotides match TRBD2. The germline V gene has CDR1 LNHDA and CDR2 SQIVND (reference sequence). The CDR3 is made up of 16 amino acids. Unmatched junction bases numbered 6, after V lost 4 bases and J lost 1 base. The CDR3 loop is CASSTLAGFSYNEQFF. The CDR3 coding sequence is TGTGCCAGTAGTACCTTAGCGGGATTTTCCTACAATGAGCAGTTCTTC.